The 8 T cell receptor beta chains given below trace back to one sample, sequenced in a study of early T cells in non-severe SARS-CoV-2 infection. TCRdb processed the 5' RACE reads anew with MiXCR; each CDR3 protein has one entry. There are 90,000 to 130,000 distinct CDR3 sequences in the sample; around 10% occur only once, and approximately 3.1% lies in the top ten. The sample comprised whole blood. Every receptor here comes from an adult who was a healthcare worker with PCR-confirmed SARS-CoV-2 infection or an uninfected control (not recorded which).

The chain links TRBV12-3 or TRBV12-4 to TRBJ1-1, with 9 positions matching TRBD1. CDR3 length equals 15 residues. V lost 6 bases to trimming and J lost 7 bases; unmatched junction nucleotides: 12. The CDR3 DNA reads TGTGCCAGCAGACCGACAGGGACAGGGAGATATGAAGCTTTCTTT. Its protein product is CASRPTGTGRYEAFF.

This clonotype occurred many times. The chain recombines TRBV5-1 with TRBJ2-3; D not resolved. With 1 base removed from V and 10 bases from J, the gap between germline ends came to 10 bases. Germline loops: CDR1 SGHRS, CDR2 YFSETQ. The CDR3 consists of 12 residues. CDR3 in DNA: TGCGCCAGCAGCTTGAGTATAGAACCGCAGTATTTT. As protein: CASSLSIEPQYF. Complete variable domain (other parts from reference TRBV5-1 and TRBJ2-3): KAGVTQTPRYLIKTRGQQVTLSCSPISGHRSVSWYQQTPGQGLQFLFEYFSETQRNKGNFPGRFSGRQFSNSRSEMNVSTLELGDSALYLCASSLSIEPQYFGPGTRLTVL.

This clonotype showed up just a few times. The V call is TRBV20-1, the J call TRBJ2-3; D may be TRBD2 (6 bases). Germline CDR1 reads DFQATT; CDR2 reads SNEGSKA (reference sequence). The V gene lost 0 bases and the J gene lost 0 bases, with 7 bases spanning the gap. The CDR3 sequence is 14 residues long. The DNA of the CDR3 is TGCAGTGCTAGAGAGGGGACTAGCACAGATACGCAGTATTTT. It is translated as CSAREGTSTDTQYF.

This chain links TRBV7-9 with TRBJ1-2, with TRBD1 identical over 9 bases. CDR3 length: 15 residues. The V and J ends lost 4 bases and 5 bases, in that order; junction bases with no gene match: 8. CDR1 and CDR2 (germline): SEHNR, FQNEAQ (reference sequence). CDR3 DNA sequence: TGTGCCAGCAGCTCCGGGACAGGGAAAACGTATGGCTACACCTTC. It encodes CASSSGTGKTYGYTF.

This clonotype has more than one count but fewer than ten. The V call is TRBV29-1, the J call TRBJ2-1; the D gene is possibly TRBD2 (5 bases). The V and J ends lost 7 bases and 5 bases respectively, with 15 bases between them. The germline gives CDR1 SQVTM, CDR2 ANQGSEA. The CDR3 extends over 13 amino acids. The CDR3 DNA sequence: TGCAGCGGGACTCGTAGAGTCAACAATGAGCAGTTCTTC. It is translated as CSGTRRVNNEQFF.

This clonotype was seen more than once but under ten times. V and J are TRBV30 and TRBJ2-2; D gene unclear. Germline V gene sequence: CDR1 GTSNPN, CDR2 SVGIG (reference sequence). Trimming shortened V by 0 bases and J by 7 bases, and 21 bases separated the two germline ends. The CDR3 has 17 residues. CDR3 in DNA: TGTGCCTGGAGTGTACTTTATCCGGGTCGATGGGGCGGGGAGCTGTTTTTT. It encodes CAWSVLYPGRWGGELFF.

This clonotype was seen only a few times. The CDR3 sequence: CASSLVGTGTYEQYF. DNA of the CDR3: TGTGCCAGCAGCTTAGTTGGGACAGGAACCTACGAGCAGTACTTC. This chain links TRBV11-2 with TRBJ2-7; the match to TRBD1 covers 8 bases. The V and J ends lost 1 base and 2 bases, in that order; junction bases with no gene match: 4. The CDR3 totals 15 residues. The germline CDR1 and CDR2 sequences are SGHAT and FQNNGV. The whole variable domain, remainder taken from reference TRBV11-2 and TRBJ2-7, is EAGVAQSPRYKIIEKRQSVAFWCNPISGHATLYWYQQILGQGPKLLIQFQNNGVVDDSQLPKDRFSAERLKGVDSTLKIQPAKLEDSAVYLCASSLVGTGTYEQYFGPGTRLTVT.

In its sample, this clonotype was seen a few times. CDR3 protein: CSVVRGAPSSTDTQYF. The CDR3 DNA reads TGCAGCGTTGTTCGGGGGGCCCCCTCCTCCACGGATACGCAGTATTTT. The rearrangement joins TRBV29-1 to TRBJ2-3, with D maybe TRBD2 (7 bases). This CDR3 comprises 16 residues. Germline assignment: CDR1 SQVTM and CDR2 ANQGSEA. Trimming cost V 4 bases and J 6 bases, with 23 bases left between them.